This record looks at one T cell receptor (beta chain) sequence and its context. The antigen remains undetermined. The record originates from a study of T cells in localized non-small cell lung cancer. Findings and caveats of the study: Higher adjacent-lung clonality was associated with shorter survival. When the top 100 tumor clones were examined, a median approximately 59 of them also appeared in the adjacent lung, which was paired and uninvolved. Adjacent uninvolved lung tissue had the highest T cell clonality, exceeding tumor.

Measured with immunoSEQ multiplex PCR; TCRdb has only the in-frame clones, and not every one. This table holds around 29,000 clones, roughly three quarters found once. This CDR3 contains 17 residues. Trimming pared 0 bases from V and 3 bases from J, leaving 18 bases between. CDR1 is MGHRA, CDR2 YSYEKL, per germline. This chain connects TRBV4-1 to TRBJ2-7; no reliable D call. The sequenced sample was peripheral blood, obtained before any cancer treatment. The TCR was taken from a male donor older than 55 with stage II squamous cell lung carcinoma. The CDR3 sequence: CASSQDRTSTKSYEQYF. The CDR3 bases are TGCGCCAGCAGCCAAGATCGGACCTCAACAAAAAGCTACGAGCAGTACTTC.